The following is a TCR beta chain sequence with its context. The sample is drawn from a study of CD8 T cells in Susac syndrome. TEMRA cells underwent FACS enrichment and CD8+ and CD4+ T cells underwent negative isolation. V was shortened by 0 bases and J by 8 bases, with 7 bases between the two germline ends. Germline V gives CDR1 MGHRA, CDR2 YSYEKL. CDR3 length: 12 amino acids. It was with random hexamers that about 0.45 to 1 ug RNA was reverse transcribed. MiXCR, run by TCRdb on the immunoSEQ multiplex PCR reads, gives a single entry per CDR3 protein. The sample shows over 100,000 distinct CDR3 sequences, over 90% of them seen only once.

The sample taken for sequencing was CD8+ T cells from PBMCs. The receptor was derived from a human donor with Susac syndrome. The chain combines TRBV4-1 with TRBJ1-2; D gene unclear. The CDR3 DNA reads as TGCGCCAGCAGCCAAGATCTGCGAGGCTACACCTTC. Its translation is CASSQDLRGYTF.